One sample yielded the 14 T cell receptor beta chains listed below, sequenced in a study of blood T cell repertoires in COVID-19. The protocol was immunoSEQ multiplex PCR, while the TCRdb copy is restricted to in-frame clones and leaves out a portion. The data show 100,000 to 120,000 clones, about 80% seen once. Sequenced input: peripheral blood. The receptors were gathered from a woman older than 75 with active or convalescent COVID-19.

The V and J genes are TRBV10-3 and TRBJ1-1; D is ambiguous. Germline V gene lookup returns CDR1 ENHRY and CDR2 SYGVKD. The CDR3 runs to 14 residues. V lost 0 bases, J lost 7 bases, and 12 bases lay in between. CDR3 sequence: CAISESLQADEAFF. The CDR3 nucleotides read TGTGCCATCAGTGAGTCTCTGCAAGCGGATGAAGCTTTCTTT.

J is TRBJ2-7 and V is TRBV23-1; 10 nucleotides align to TRBD2. TRBV23-1 belongs to the ORF category, with a function that is uncertain. CDR3 length equals 19 residues. The J segment lost 3 bases and the V segment lost 3 bases, leaving 17 bases of the junction unmatched. Here the CDR3 DNA reads TGCGCCAGCAGTCATCCGAGAAATAGCGGGAGGCCCCAGGGCTACGAGCAGTACTTC. It translates to CASSHPRNSGRPQGYEQYF.

The V gene is TRBV6-2 or TRBV6-3, the J gene TRBJ2-7; 14 bases are shared with TRBD2. The CDR3 loop spans 16 amino acids. V shed 5 bases and J 6 bases; nucleotides not matched to a gene: 9. Germline V gene lookup returns CDR1 MNHEY and CDR2 SVGEGT. The CDR3 loop reads CASSDKGLAGAVEQYF. CDR3 bases: TGTGCCAGCAGTGATAAGGGACTAGCGGGAGCGGTCGAGCAGTACTTC.

The V and J genes are TRBV3-1 (or the pseudogene TRBV3-2) and TRBJ2-7; TRBD1 agrees at 9 bases. The trim removed 3 bases at V and 0 bases at J, leaving 3 bases unmatched. The CDR3 runs 15 residues. The germline V gene encodes CDR1 LGHDT and CDR2 YNNKEL (reference sequence). As DNA, the CDR3 is TGTGCCAGCAGCCACGGGACAGGGCCCTCCTACGAGCAGTACTTC. This translates into CASSHGTGPSYEQYF.

This clone has only a few counts. V and J are TRBV29-1 and TRBJ2-6; TRBD1 matches at 7 bases. Per germline, CDR1 SQVTM and CDR2 ANQGSEA. Trimming at V came to 7 bases and at J to 1 base, leaving 13 bases not matched to a gene. The CDR3 has 17 amino acids. The CDR3: CSATMTGPASGANVLTF. In nucleotides, the CDR3 is TGCAGCGCCACCATGACAGGGCCTGCGTCTGGGGCCAACGTCCTGACTTTC. The whole variable domain, filled in from reference TRBV29-1 and TRBJ2-6, reads SAVISQKPSRDICQRGTSLTIQCQVDSQVTMMFWYRQQPGQSLTLIATANQGSEATYESGFVIDKFPISRPNLTFSTLTVSNMSPEDSSIYLCSATMTGPASGANVLTFGAGSRLTVL.

The chain uses TRBV6-6 and TRBJ1-3; D ambiguous. The CDR3 contains 14 residues. Germline V lookup: CDR1 MNHNY, CDR2 SVGAGI (reference sequence). Between the trimmed V and J ends, which lost 5 bases and 0 bases, there was a span of 8 bases. The CDR3 DNA is TGTGCCAGCAGTCCCGGAGCCTCTGGAAACACCATATATTTT. It yields the protein CASSPGASGNTIYF.

The chain recombines TRBV7-9 with TRBJ1-2, with 9 bases that match TRBD1. V was pared by 4 bases and J by 0 bases, with 3 bases of the junction left unmatched. This CDR3 spans 15 amino acids. Germline-derived CDR1 and CDR2 are SEHNR and FQNEAQ (reference sequence). The DNA for the CDR3 is TGTGCCAGCAGCTCGTGGGACAGGGCTAACTATGGCTACACCTTC. This codes for CASSSWDRANYGYTF.

V usage is TRBV6-5 and J usage is TRBJ2-2; TRBD2 agrees at 7 bases. CDR3 size: 14 residues. Germline CDR1 is MNHEY and CDR2 is SVGAGI. J was trimmed by 4 bases and V by 8 bases; bases with no gene match: 7. In DNA, the CDR3 is TGTGCCAGCGTATTGGCGGGAGCCACCGGGGAGCTGTTTTTT. Translated: CASVLAGATGELFF.

The genes are TRBV27 and TRBJ1-6; 10 bases match TRBD1. The CDR3 is 19 residues long. Germline loops: CDR1 MNHEY, CDR2 SMNVEV (reference sequence). The trim removed 5 bases at V and 0 bases at J, leaving 10 bases unmatched. DNA of the CDR3: TGTGCCAGCAGTGCCGGGACAGGGGCCCCCTTCTCCTATAATTCACCCCTCCACTTT. This translates into CASSAGTGAPFSYNSPLHF.

This clone has just one count. The gene calls are TRBV5-4 and TRBJ1-2, with a tentative D call TRBD1 (5 bases). CDR3 size: 14 residues. CDR1 SGHNT and CDR2 YYREEE come from the germline V gene (reference sequence). The V and J ends lost 4 bases and 4 bases respectively, with 14 bases between them. The CDR3 nucleotides are TGTGCCAGCAGCCCGGAGGGTGACAGCTATGGCTACACCTTC. It specifies CASSPEGDSYGYTF.

The rearrangement links TRBV18 to TRBJ1-3; D gene uncertain. This CDR3 spans 15 amino acids. Germline assignment: CDR1 KGHSH and CDR2 LQKENI. Trimming removed 0 bases at V and 0 bases at J, with 6 bases between. This chain's CDR3 is CASSPPSLSGNTIYF. The CDR3 DNA is TGTGCCAGCTCACCACCTTCCCTCTCTGGAAACACCATATATTTT.

This chain joins TRBV11-2 and TRBJ2-5, with D tentatively TRBD1 (5 bases). The CDR3 is 16 residues long. Germline V CDR1 and CDR2: SGHAT, FQNNGV. The ends were cut back, 0 bases at V and 2 bases at J, with 13 bases in the middle. DNA for the CDR3: TGTGCCAGCAGCTTAGATGTCGCAGGGCGGCAAGAGACCCAGTACTTC. Translation: CASSLDVAGRQETQYF.

The chain couples TRBV11-3 to TRBJ2-1; 7 nucleotides align to TRBD2. V lost 1 base to trimming and J lost 10 bases; unmatched junction nucleotides: 7. Germline V gene lookup returns CDR1 SGHNT and CDR2 YENEEA. The CDR3 spans 14 residues. The CDR3 region has the DNA TGTGCCAGCAGCTTAGGGAACTGGGGGGGGGAGCAGTTCTTC. Its translation is CASSLGNWGGEQFF.

The chain links TRBV7-6 to TRBJ2-6; D gene ambiguous. V shed 3 bases and J shed 0 bases, with 9 bases lying between them. CDR1 SGHVS and CDR2 FNYEAQ come from the germline V gene. The CDR3 sequence is 16 residues long. The CDR3 sequence: CASSLFASSGANVLTF. The CDR3 DNA follows: TGTGCCAGCAGCTTGTTTGCGAGCTCTGGGGCCAACGTCCTGACTTTC.